A single sample gave rise to the 23 T cell receptor beta chains below, sequenced in a study of blood T cells in healthy people across ages. A second PCR, run for roughly 7 to 11 cycles, used a sample-barcoded 5' primer plus a J-beta primer mix. TCRdb analysed the 5' RACE reads with MiXCR anew, one entry per CDR3 protein. Seen here are 800,000 to 1,000,000 distinct CDR3 sequences, around 46% observed once, and the top ten hold over 10%. The sequenced sample consisted of blood. The receptors derive from a young man in good health.

This clonotype was counted between two and nine times. The chain has TRBV24-1 and TRBJ2-3; D may be TRBD1 (6 bases). Germline V CDR1 and CDR2: KGHDR, SFDVKD. The CDR3 contains 15 residues. V was trimmed by 1 base and J by 6 bases, leaving 13 bases between them. The CDR3 DNA reads TGTGCCACCAGTGATTTCTCTACAGGGCGGGATACGCAGTATTTT. This codes for CATSDFSTGRDTQYF.

A single count supports this clonotype. The genes are TRBV27 and TRBJ2-6; D unresolved. V lost 0 bases and J 3 bases, leaving 3 bases between the germline ends. Looked up from germline, CDR1 is MNHEY and CDR2 is SMNVEV (reference sequence). CDR3 length equals 14 residues. The CDR3 is CASSLSRGANVLTF. CDR3 coding DNA: TGTGCCAGCAGTTTATCACGTGGGGCCAACGTCCTGACTTTC.

The table lists this clonotype with a few counts. The genes are TRBV6-6 and TRBJ2-7, with 9 bases identical to TRBD1. There are 16 residues in the CDR3. Germline CDR1 is MNHNY and CDR2 is SVGAGI (reference sequence). The V and J ends lost 2 bases and 7 bases, in that order; junction bases with no gene match: 12. The CDR3 loop is CASSYPAGQGGGEQYF. CDR3 DNA: TGTGCCAGCAGTTACCCAGCGGGACAGGGTGGAGGAGAGCAGTACTTC.

The count of this clonotype is one. The chain couples TRBV28 to TRBJ1-2; unclear D gene. Germline V gene data show CDR1 as MDHEN and CDR2 as SYDVKM. This CDR3 region has 14 residues. The V and J ends lost 8 bases and 8 bases respectively, with 21 bases between them. CDR3 region: CASFTSGVDGGYTF. CDR3 in DNA: TGTGCCAGCTTTACATCCGGAGTAGATGGCGGCTACACCTTC.

The genes are TRBV20-1 and TRBJ2-3; TRBD2 matches at 14 bases. Germline trimming cut 6 bases from V and 0 bases from J; bases unmatched to any gene: 8. CDR3 size: 17 residues. Looked up from germline, CDR1 is DFQATT and CDR2 is SNEGSKA (reference sequence). CDR3 sequence: CSARLAGGHSSTDTQYF. The CDR3 DNA is TGCAGTGCCCGACTAGCGGGGGGGCACTCTAGCACAGATACGCAGTATTTT.

The chain uses TRBV12-3 or TRBV12-4 and TRBJ2-7; TRBD1 or TRBD2 may be the D gene (5 bases each). The CDR3 spans 15 residues. Trimming pared 5 bases from V and 0 bases from J, leaving 14 bases between. CDR3 in DNA: TGTGCCAGCAGTCCCTGGGACGGAAGCTCCTACGAGCAGTACTTC. It encodes CASSPWDGSSYEQYF.

At least ten counts were recorded for this clonotype. This chain uses TRBV20-1 with TRBJ1-5, with D uncertain. The CDR3 loop spans 15 amino acids. Per germline, CDR1 DFQATT and CDR2 SNEGSKA (reference sequence). V was cut by 4 bases and J by 0 bases, with 13 bases left in between. CDR3 region: CSAMETINSNQPQHF. The CDR3 bases are TGCAGTGCTATGGAGACAATTAATAGCAATCAGCCCCAGCATTTT.

This chain joins TRBV12-3 or TRBV12-4 and TRBJ2-3; possibly TRBD2 for D (6 bases). Trimming shortened V by 5 bases and J by 2 bases, and 14 bases separated the two germline ends. This CDR3 contains 15 residues. In DNA form, the CDR3 reads TGTGCCAGCAGTGCCTTAGCGGAGACCACAGATACGCAGTATTTT. It yields the protein CASSALAETTDTQYF.

There are a few counts of this clonotype. J is TRBJ1-6 and V is TRBV5-1; D not certain. Germline V lookup: CDR1 SGHRS, CDR2 YFSETQ. The CDR3 contains 14 residues. V was clipped by 0 bases and J by 10 bases, with 11 bases between them. The CDR3, as DNA: TGCGCCAGCAGCTTGGCGGGTCGAGGGTCACCCCTCCACTTT. Translating gives CASSLAGRGSPLHF.

The chain has TRBV20-1 and TRBJ2-3; the match to TRBD2 covers 11 bases. The V gene's germline CDR1 is DFQATT and CDR2 SNEGSKA (reference sequence). V was pared by 1 base and J by 2 bases, with 2 bases of the junction left unmatched. The CDR3 contains 15 residues. Written as DNA, the CDR3 is TGCAGTGCTAGAGGTAGCGGGGGGGTCACAGATACGCAGTATTTT. Its protein is CSARGSGGVTDTQYF.

This chain joins TRBV11-3 and TRBJ2-5; D not certain. Trimming left V 3 bases short and J 12 bases short, with 17 bases between. Germline V gives CDR1 SGHNT, CDR2 YENEEA. This CDR3 is 13 amino acids long. In DNA, the CDR3 is TGTGCCAGCAGCTTTGGTACTGTAGAGGTGGAGTACTTC. Translated, it gives CASSFGTVEVEYF.

The chain links TRBV12-3 or TRBV12-4 to TRBJ2-1; TRBD1 matches at 8 bases. This CDR3 has 16 residues. Trimming cost V 1 base and J 2 bases; bases outside gene matches: 4. CDR3 in amino acids: CASSLDPGGAYNEQFF. The CDR3 DNA follows: TGTGCCAGCAGTTTAGACCCAGGGGGCGCCTACAATGAGCAGTTCTTC.

The CDR3 sequence is CAISESRGDTEAFF. The CDR3 region has the DNA TGTGCCATCAGTGAGTCTAGAGGAGACACTGAAGCTTTCTTT. The gene calls are TRBV10-3 and TRBJ1-1; D is unresolved. The germline V gene encodes CDR1 ENHRY and CDR2 SYGVKD. This CDR3 has 14 amino acids. V was clipped by 0 bases and J by 3 bases, with 8 bases between them.

The rearrangement joins TRBV6-5 to TRBJ2-7; 8 bases line up with TRBD1. The CDR3 has 13 residues. The V and J ends lost 8 bases and 3 bases, in that order; junction bases with no gene match: 6. Germline CDR1 and CDR2: MNHEY and SVGAGI. DNA of the CDR3: TGTGCCAGCCACGGACAGGGTAACTACGAGCAGTACTTC. Translated, it gives CASHGQGNYEQYF.

This clonotype showed up just a few times. The chain uses TRBV20-1 and TRBJ1-2; a weak D match, TRBD1 (6 bases). The germline V gene has CDR1 DFQATT and CDR2 SNEGSKA (reference sequence). V was pared by 3 bases and J by 12 bases, with 17 bases between. The CDR3 sequence is 12 residues long. This chain's CDR3 is CSARLQGGPHTF. The CDR3, as DNA: TGCAGTGCTAGGCTACAGGGTGGCCCGCACACCTTC.

The table lists this clonotype with many counts. The chain is built from TRBV27 and TRBJ1-2, with 9 bases identical to TRBD1. This CDR3 is 15 amino acids long. Per the germline V gene, CDR1 is MNHEY and CDR2 is SMNVEV (reference sequence). Trimming took 4 bases from V and 8 from J; bases not matched to a gene: 11. The CDR3 coding sequence is TGTGCCAGCAGTTCCCCGGACAGGGGAAGTTTCGGCTACACCTTC. Translating gives CASSSPDRGSFGYTF.

This clonotype is a singleton in its sample. The chain recombines TRBV6-2 or TRBV6-3 with TRBJ1-1; D not resolved. Germline CDR1 and CDR2: MNHEY and SVGEGT. Trimming took off 9 bases at V and 1 base at J, with 15 bases between the two ends. The CDR3 sequence is 14 residues long. The DNA of the CDR3 is TGTGCCAGTAAGTCTCTTGTGGGGAACACTGAAGCTTTCTTT. Residues: CASKSLVGNTEAFF.

The chain has TRBV29-1 and TRBJ2-5; the D gene is possibly TRBD2 (6 bases). The CDR3 has 12 residues. V lost 6 bases to trimming and J lost 5 bases, with 13 bases between them. The germline V gene encodes CDR1 SQVTM and CDR2 ANQGSEA. The CDR3 bases are TGCAGCGTCAGCGTCGGAGGGGAGACCCAGTACTTC. Translation gives CSVSVGGETQYF.

The V call is TRBV3-1, the J call TRBJ2-5; 10 bases line up with TRBD2. The J call may be incorrect, as the DNA end agrees better with TRBJ2-7. CDR3 length: 18 residues. Germline assignment: CDR1 LGHDT and CDR2 YNNKEL (reference sequence). CDR3 coding DNA: TGTGCCAGCAGCCCGGGGCCCCGGCTAGCGGGGGCCAGCTACGAGCAGTACTTC. Protein: CASSPGPRLAGASYEQYF.

This clonotype showed up just a few times. The chain employs TRBV24-1 and TRBJ1-2; D unresolved. V lost 9 bases and J 0 bases, leaving 10 bases between the germline ends. This CDR3 is built from 13 residues. CDR1 and CDR2 (germline): KGHDR, SFDVKD. This CDR3 reads CATGDSTNYGYTF. The CDR3 nucleotides read TGTGCCACCGGGGATTCAACTAACTATGGCTACACCTTC.

CDR3 sequence reads: CSGTTGSYEQYF. CDR3 sequence (DNA): TGCAGCGGTACGACAGGGAGCTACGAGCAGTACTTC. The genes are TRBV29-1 and TRBJ2-7; the match to TRBD1 covers 7 bases. CDR3 length: 12 amino acids. Germline V lookup: CDR1 SQVTM, CDR2 ANQGSEA. Trimming took 7 bases from V and 3 from J; bases not matched to a gene: 6.

This clonotype turned up a few times. The J gene is TRBJ2-4, the V gene TRBV20-1, with D unclear. V was shortened by 0 bases and J by 0 bases, with 12 bases between the two germline ends. This CDR3 spans 16 amino acids. CDR1 and CDR2 (germline): DFQATT, SNEGSKA (reference sequence). The CDR3 coding sequence is TGCAGTGCTAGAGATCCCAAGAGTGCAGCCAAAAACATTCAGTACTTC. Residues: CSARDPKSAAKNIQYF.

The J gene is TRBJ2-7, the V gene TRBV6-2 or TRBV6-3, with 7 bases that match TRBD1. The CDR3 runs to 15 residues. V shed 1 base, J shed 5 bases, and the junction held 8 bases outside the gene matches. From germline, CDR1 is MNHEY and CDR2 SVGEGT. For the CDR3, the DNA is TGTGCCAGCAGTTACTTAGGGGGCAGCATCAACGAGCAGTACTTC. Translation: CASSYLGGSINEQYF.